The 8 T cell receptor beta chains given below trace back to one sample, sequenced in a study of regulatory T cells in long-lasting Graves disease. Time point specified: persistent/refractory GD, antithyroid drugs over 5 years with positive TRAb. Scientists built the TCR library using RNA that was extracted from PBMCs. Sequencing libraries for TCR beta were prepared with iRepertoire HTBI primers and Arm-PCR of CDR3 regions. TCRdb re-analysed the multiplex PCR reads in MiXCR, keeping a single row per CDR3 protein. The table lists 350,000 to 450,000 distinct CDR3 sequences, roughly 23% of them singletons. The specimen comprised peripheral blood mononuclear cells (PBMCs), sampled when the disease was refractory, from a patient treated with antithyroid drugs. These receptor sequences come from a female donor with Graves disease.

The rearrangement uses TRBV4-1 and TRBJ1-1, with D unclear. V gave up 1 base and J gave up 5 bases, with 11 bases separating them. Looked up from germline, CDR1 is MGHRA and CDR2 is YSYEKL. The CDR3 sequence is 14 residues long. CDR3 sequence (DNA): TGCGCCAGCAGCCAAGTTGGTGGGGAAACTGAAGCTTTCTTT. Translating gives CASSQVGGETEAFF.

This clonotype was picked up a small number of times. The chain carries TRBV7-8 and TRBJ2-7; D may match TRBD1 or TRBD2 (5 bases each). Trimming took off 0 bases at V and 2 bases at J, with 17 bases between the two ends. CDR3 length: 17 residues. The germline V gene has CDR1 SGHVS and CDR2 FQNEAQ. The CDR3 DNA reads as TGTGCCAGCAGCTTAGCTTTGCGCAGGGAGATACCCTACGAGCAGTACTTC. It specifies CASSLALRREIPYEQYF.

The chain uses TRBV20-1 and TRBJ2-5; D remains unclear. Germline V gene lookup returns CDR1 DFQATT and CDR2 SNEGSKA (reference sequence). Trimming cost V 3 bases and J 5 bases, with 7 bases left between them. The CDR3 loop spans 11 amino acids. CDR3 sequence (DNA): TGCAGTGCTAGCTCCGGGGAGACCCAGTACTTC. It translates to CSASSGETQYF.

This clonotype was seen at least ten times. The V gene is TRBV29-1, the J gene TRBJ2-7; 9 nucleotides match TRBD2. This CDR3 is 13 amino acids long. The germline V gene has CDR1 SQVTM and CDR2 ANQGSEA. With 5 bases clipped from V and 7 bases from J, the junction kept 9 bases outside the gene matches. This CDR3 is CSVSVAGAGEQYF. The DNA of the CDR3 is TGCAGCGTTAGCGTAGCGGGAGCGGGTGAGCAGTACTTC.

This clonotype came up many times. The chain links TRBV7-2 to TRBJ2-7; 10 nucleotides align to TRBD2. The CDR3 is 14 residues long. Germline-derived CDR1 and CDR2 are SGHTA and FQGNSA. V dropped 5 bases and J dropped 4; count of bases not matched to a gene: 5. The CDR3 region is CASSLLAGEYEQYF. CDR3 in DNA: TGTGCCAGCAGCCTCCTAGCGGGAGAATACGAGCAGTACTTC.

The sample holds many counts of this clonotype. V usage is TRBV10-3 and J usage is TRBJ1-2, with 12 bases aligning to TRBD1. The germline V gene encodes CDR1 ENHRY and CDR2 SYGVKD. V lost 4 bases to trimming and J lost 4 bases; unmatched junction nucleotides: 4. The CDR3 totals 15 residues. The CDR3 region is CAISGRGQGAYGYTF. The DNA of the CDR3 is TGTGCCATCAGTGGTAGGGGACAGGGGGCCTATGGCTACACCTTC.

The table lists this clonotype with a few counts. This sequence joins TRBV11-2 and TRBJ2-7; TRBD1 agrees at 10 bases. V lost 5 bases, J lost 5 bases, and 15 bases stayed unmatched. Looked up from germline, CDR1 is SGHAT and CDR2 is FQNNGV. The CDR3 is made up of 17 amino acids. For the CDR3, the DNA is TGTGCCAGCAGCCTCGTCGTGGGACAGGGGTTTTGGAACGAGCAGTACTTC. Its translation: CASSLVVGQGFWNEQYF.

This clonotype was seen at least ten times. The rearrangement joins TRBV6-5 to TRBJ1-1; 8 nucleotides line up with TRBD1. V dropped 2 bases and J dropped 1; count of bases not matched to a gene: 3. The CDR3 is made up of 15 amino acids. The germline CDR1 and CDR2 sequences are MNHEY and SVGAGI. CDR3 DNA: TGTGCCAGCAGTTACGGACAGGGCGGGAACACTGAAGCTTTCTTT. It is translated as CASSYGQGGNTEAFF.